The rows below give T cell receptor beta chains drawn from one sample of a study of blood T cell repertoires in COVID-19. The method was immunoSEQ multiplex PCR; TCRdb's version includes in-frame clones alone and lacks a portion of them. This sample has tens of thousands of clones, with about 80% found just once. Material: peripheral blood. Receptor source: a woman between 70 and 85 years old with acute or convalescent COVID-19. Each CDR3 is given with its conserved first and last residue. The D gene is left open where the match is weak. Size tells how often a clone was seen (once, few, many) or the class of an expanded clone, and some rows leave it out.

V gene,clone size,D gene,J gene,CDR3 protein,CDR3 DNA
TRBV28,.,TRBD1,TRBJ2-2,CASSQNRGRWGELFF,TGTGCCAGCAGTCAAAACAGGGGGCGATGGGGGGAGCTGTTTTTT
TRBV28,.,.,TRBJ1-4,CASSLWGSGDEKLFF,TGTGCCAGCAGTTTATGGGGGTCGGGAGATGAAAAACTGTTTTTT
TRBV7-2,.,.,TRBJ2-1,CASSFLDNYYNEQFF,TGTGCCAGCAGCTTCCTGGACAACTACTACAATGAGCAGTTCTTC
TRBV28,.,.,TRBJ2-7,CASTTGGVYEQYF,TGTGCCAGCACCACCGGAGGAGTCTACGAGCAGTACTTC
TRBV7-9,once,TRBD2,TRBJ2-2,CASSPNPGLAGTTGELFF,TGTGCCAGCAGCCCCAACCCGGGACTAGCGGGGACCACCGGGGAGCTGTTTTTT
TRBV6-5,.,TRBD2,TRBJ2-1,CASRLTSGSYNEQFF,TGTGCCAGCAGACTAACTAGCGGCTCCTACAATGAGCAGTTCTTC
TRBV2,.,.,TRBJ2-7,CASTLRAYEQYF,TGTGCCAGCACCCTCAGGGCCTACGAGCAGTACTTC
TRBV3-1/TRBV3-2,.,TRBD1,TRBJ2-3,CASSLGQVGGTQYF,TGTGCCAGCAGTCTCGGACAGGTAGGAGGTACGCAGTATTTT
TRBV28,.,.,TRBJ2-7,CASSIYRGEQYF,TGTGCCAGCAGTATCTATAGGGGCGAGCAGTACTTC
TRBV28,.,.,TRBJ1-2,CAGGTNGIYGYTF,TGTGCCGGGGGGACCAACGGAATCTATGGCTACACCTTC
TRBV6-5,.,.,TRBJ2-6,CASSSPFSGANVLTF,TGTGCCAGCAGTTCCCCCTTCTCTGGGGCCAACGTCCTGACTTTC
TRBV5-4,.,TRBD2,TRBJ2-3,CASSKASGLAVDTQYF,TGTGCCAGCAGCAAAGCTTCGGGACTAGCGGTAGATACGCAGTATTTT
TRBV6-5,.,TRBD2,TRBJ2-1,CASSSAGLVKGEQFF,TGTGCCAGCAGCTCCGCCGGACTAGTTAAGGGTGAGCAGTTCTTC
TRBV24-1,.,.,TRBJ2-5,CATSDFDSFSSETQYF,TGTGCCACCAGTGATTTTGACTCGTTCTCATCAGAGACCCAGTACTTC
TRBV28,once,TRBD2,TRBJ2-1,CASSPGGASYNEQFF,TGTGCCAGCAGCCCCGGGGGGGCTTCCTACAATGAGCAGTTCTTC
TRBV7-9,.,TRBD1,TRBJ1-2,CASSTGQANYGYTF,TGTGCCAGCAGCACGGGACAGGCTAACTATGGCTACACCTTC
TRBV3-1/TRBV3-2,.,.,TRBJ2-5,CASSQGAGRGETQYF,TGTGCCAGCAGCCAAGGGGCAGGTCGGGGGGAGACCCAGTACTTC
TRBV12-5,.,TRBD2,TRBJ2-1,CASGLSGGGRDEQFF,TGTGCTAGTGGTTTGTCCGGCGGGGGGCGCGATGAGCAGTTCTTC
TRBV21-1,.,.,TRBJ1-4,CASSNGSTGDEKLFF,TGTGCCAGCAGCAACGGTTCAACAGGGGACGAAAAACTGTTTTTT
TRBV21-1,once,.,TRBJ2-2,CASSKDRGHRGAVF,TGTGCCAGCAGCAAAGACAGGGGACACCGGGGAGCTGTTTTT
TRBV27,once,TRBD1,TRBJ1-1,CASSAPGTENTEAFF,TGTGCCAGCAGTGCCCCCGGGACAGAAAACACTGAAGCTTTCTTT
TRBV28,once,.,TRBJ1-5,CASSSTRQPQHF,TGTGCCAGCAGTAGCACCCGTCAGCCCCAGCATTTT
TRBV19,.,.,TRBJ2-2,CASSTGGTGELFF,TGTGCCAGTAGTACCGGTGGCACCGGGGAGCTGTTTTTT
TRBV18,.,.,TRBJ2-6,CASSPRDTGANVLTF,TGTGCCAGCTCACCTCGGGACACTGGGGCCAACGTCCTGACTTTC
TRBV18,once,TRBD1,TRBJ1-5,CASSEGQFNQPQHF,TGTGCCAGCTCAGAGGGACAGTTCAATCAGCCCCAGCATTTT
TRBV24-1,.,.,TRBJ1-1,CATSDLRGSEAFF,TGTGCCACCAGTGATTTGAGGGGTTCTGAAGCTTTCTTT
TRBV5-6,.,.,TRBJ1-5,CASSLGATGVNQPQHF,TGTGCCAGCAGCTTGGGCGCGACAGGAGTCAATCAGCCCCAGCATTTT
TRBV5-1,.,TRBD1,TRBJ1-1,CASSPQGQRNTEAFF,TGCGCCAGCAGCCCCCAGGGACAGCGGAACACTGAAGCTTTCTTT
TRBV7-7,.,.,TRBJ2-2,CASSSYSGNTGELFF,TGTGCCAGCAGCTCGTATAGCGGGAACACCGGGGAGCTGTTTTTT
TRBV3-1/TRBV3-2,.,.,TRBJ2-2,CASSQGSQGFANTGELFF,TGTGCCAGCAGCCAAGGGTCGCAGGGTTTCGCGAACACCGGGGAGCTGTTTTTT
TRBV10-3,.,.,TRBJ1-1,CAISERGNTEAFF,TGTGCCATCAGTGAGCGGGGGAACACTGAAGCTTTCTTT
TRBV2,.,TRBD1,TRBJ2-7,CACKPGQGKLLEQYF,TGTGCCTGCAAACCGGGACAGGGAAAACTTCTCGAGCAGTACTTC
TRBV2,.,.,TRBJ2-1,CASSPTGAAYNEQFF,TGTGCCAGCAGCCCTACAGGTGCCGCATACAATGAGCAGTTCTTC